Presented here are 30 T cell receptor beta chains from one specimen sequenced in a study of somatic mutations in cytotoxic T cells in rheumatoid arthritis. Generated by immunoSEQ multiplex PCR, the TCRdb table keeps only in-frame clones and is missing some. The sample lists 25,000 to 35,000 clones, roughly 86% seen once, with about 10% in the top ten. Material for sequencing was CD8+ T cells sorted from blood. The receptors stem from an adult with rheumatoid arthritis.

The chain couples TRBV29-1 to TRBJ2-1; 8 bases fit TRBD1. Looked up from germline, CDR1 is SQVTM and CDR2 is ANQGSEA. The CDR3 covers 15 residues. Trimming cost V 5 bases and J 1 base; bases outside gene matches: 7. The CDR3 sequence is CSVHPRTGSYNEQFF. CDR3 nucleotides: TGCAGCGTTCATCCTAGGACAGGGTCCTACAATGAGCAGTTCTTC.

The chain links TRBV6-6 to TRBJ2-1; D uncertain. Germline V gene sequence: CDR1 MNHNY, CDR2 SVGAGI (reference sequence). Trimming removed 0 bases from V and 11 bases from J, with 8 bases in between. This CDR3 spans 12 amino acids. CDR3 DNA: TGTGCCAGCAGTTACTCGACCGGGCAGCAGTTCTTC. Protein: CASSYSTGQQFF.

This rearrangement joins TRBV7-2 to TRBJ2-1; 7 positions agree with TRBD2. V lost 6 bases and J lost 12; bases outside the gene matches: 11. CDR1 SGHTA and CDR2 FQGNSA come from the germline V gene. The CDR3 loop spans 13 amino acids. CDR3 in amino acids: CASRLPPWGGQFF. The DNA of the CDR3 is TGTGCCAGCAGATTACCGCCTTGGGGGGGGCAGTTCTTC.

The V gene is TRBV5-1, the J gene TRBJ1-3; TRBD1 matches at 7 bases. Unmatched junction bases numbered 0, after V lost 0 bases and J lost 0 bases. CDR3 length equals 15 residues. Germline assignment: CDR1 SGHRS and CDR2 YFSETQ. The CDR3 is CASSLGDSSGNTIYF. CDR3 DNA: TGCGCCAGCAGCTTGGGGGACAGCTCTGGAAACACCATATATTTT.

V usage is TRBV29-1 and J usage is TRBJ2-7; possibly TRBD1 for D (5 bases). V gave up 6 bases and J gave up 0 bases, with 9 bases separating them. CDR3 length: 12 amino acids. Germline-derived CDR1 and CDR2 are SQVTM and ANQGSEA. This CDR3 is CSVVDNSYEQYF. The CDR3 DNA reads as TGCAGCGTAGTGGACAACTCCTACGAGCAGTACTTC.

The rearrangement links TRBV7-6 to TRBJ2-5; TRBD1 matches at 7 bases. The last part of the DNA fits TRBJ2-7 better; the J call may be wrong. CDR1 and CDR2 (germline): SGHVS, FNYEAQ. This CDR3 comprises 15 residues. This CDR3 is CASSLRQGGIYEQYF. The CDR3, as DNA: TGTGCCAGCAGCTTGCGACAGGGTGGCATCTACGAGCAGTACTTC.

This chain uses TRBV7-3 with TRBJ1-2; D may be TRBD1 (5 bases). The CDR3 spans 12 residues. The V gene lost 0 bases and the J gene lost 8 bases, with 7 bases spanning the gap. CDR1 and CDR2 (germline): SGHTA, FQGTGA. CDR3 DNA sequence: TGTGCCAGCAGCTTAACGGGGGAGGGCTACACCTTC. Its protein product is CASSLTGEGYTF.

The gene calls are TRBV19 and TRBJ2-1; the match to TRBD2 covers 8 bases. CDR3 length: 15 residues. V was clipped by 1 base and J by 2 bases; unmatched bases: 1. Germline V lookup: CDR1 LNHDA, CDR2 SQIVND (reference sequence). CDR3: CASSIAGGAYNEQFF. The CDR3 DNA reads as TGTGCCAGTAGTATAGCGGGGGGGGCCTACAATGAGCAGTTCTTC.

This sequence joins TRBV7-9 and TRBJ1-2, with D possibly being TRBD1 (6 bases). Between the trimmed V and J ends, which lost 5 bases and 5 bases, there was a span of 15 bases. From germline, CDR1 is SEHNR and CDR2 FQNEAQ (reference sequence). This CDR3 is built from 14 residues. In DNA, the CDR3 is TGTGCCAGCAGCCGCACCGGGGGGGCGTATGGCTACACCTTC. Translated, it gives CASSRTGGAYGYTF.

This chain joins TRBV25-1 and TRBJ1-2, with a weak D call TRBD1 (5 bases). Germline CDR1 and CDR2: MGHDK and SYGVNS. CDR3 length equals 14 residues. Trimming left V 4 bases short and J 4 bases short, with 13 bases between. CDR3 amino acids: CASSVLGATYGYTF. CDR3 DNA sequence: TGTGCCAGCAGTGTCCTCGGGGCAACCTATGGCTACACCTTC.

The chain combines TRBV7-9 with TRBJ2-7; tentatively, D is TRBD2 (7 bases). The CDR3 is 12 residues long. Deletions cut 5 bases from V and 6 bases from J, with 11 bases between. Per germline, CDR1 SEHNR and CDR2 FQNEAQ (reference sequence). CDR3 bases: TGTGCCAGCAGCCATGGGGGGGCCGAGCAGTACTTC. It translates to CASSHGGAEQYF.

The genes are TRBV7-6 and TRBJ2-1; TRBD2 agrees at 12 bases. The CDR3 consists of 15 residues. V gave up 5 bases and J gave up 9 bases; unmatched junction bases: 8. Germline CDR1 SGHVS, CDR2 FNYEAQ. The CDR3 loop is CASSSWTSGESEQFF. The DNA for the CDR3 is TGTGCCAGCAGCAGTTGGACTAGCGGGGAGAGTGAGCAGTTCTTC.

This sequence joins TRBV18 and TRBJ2-7; no clear D gene. The CDR3 totals 16 residues. Germline V lookup: CDR1 KGHSH, CDR2 LQKENI. The V end was cut by 0 bases, the J end by 0 bases, with 12 bases between. The CDR3 loop reads CASSPPEITRSYEQYF. The DNA for the CDR3 is TGTGCCAGCTCACCACCGGAAATTACCCGCTCCTACGAGCAGTACTTC.

The gene calls are TRBV9 and TRBJ1-1; TRBD1 might be the D (5 bases). Trimming removed 3 bases from V and 2 bases from J, with 8 bases in between. Germline CDR1 is SGDLS and CDR2 is YYNGEE. The CDR3 spans 13 residues. The CDR3 sequence is CASSARTNTEAFF. As DNA, the CDR3 is TGTGCCAGCAGCGCTAGGACAAACACTGAAGCTTTCTTT.

About this clone: Compared with germline, one end of the junction differs, possibly owing to a read error. V is TRBV7-9 and J is TRBJ2-7; TRBD2 agrees at 9 bases. The CDR3 has 14 residues. Germline-derived CDR1 and CDR2 are SEHNR and FQNEAQ (reference sequence). The CDR3 DNA is TGTGCCAGCAGCCTAGCGGGACCCACCTACGAGCAGTACTTC. Translating gives CASSLAGPTYEQYF.

This chain links TRBV1 with TRBJ2-5; the D call in the table, TRBD2, was not verified against the DNA. TRBV1 is reported as a pseudogene. The CDR3 sequence is 18 residues long. The CDR3 nucleotides are TGCACCAGCAGCCAAGATAGGCCCAGCGGGAGGTGGCAAGAGACCCAGTACTTC. Its translation is CTSSQDRPSGRWQETQYF.

The rearrangement joins TRBV6-6 to TRBJ1-1; no clear D gene. CDR1 is MNHNY and CDR2 is SVGAGI in the germline V gene (reference sequence). Trimming took off 5 bases at V and 4 bases at J, with 17 bases between the two ends. The CDR3 is 15 residues long. The CDR3 DNA reads as TGTGCCAGCAGTCAATCTCGTCCGGGGAGCACTGAAGCTTTCTTT. It specifies CASSQSRPGSTEAFF.

The chain carries TRBV6-1 and TRBJ2-2, with D maybe TRBD1 (7 bases). Trimming shortened V by 2 bases and J by 4 bases, and 14 bases separated the two germline ends. Germline lookup yields CDR1 MNHNS and CDR2 SASEGT. The CDR3 runs 16 residues. CDR3 sequence: CASSEFRQGGTGELFF. The CDR3 nucleotides are TGTGCCAGCAGTGAATTTCGACAGGGAGGCACCGGGGAGCTGTTTTTT.

This clone appeared once. The chain combines TRBV27 with TRBJ2-7; possible D gene TRBD2, 6 bases. This CDR3 has 13 residues. Deletions cut 8 bases from V and 5 bases from J, with 16 bases between. Germline V gives CDR1 MNHEY, CDR2 SMNVEV (reference sequence). DNA for the CDR3: TGTGCCAGCGGATTCGGGAGTACGGACGAGCAGTACTTC. Translating gives CASGFGSTDEQYF.

J is TRBJ2-7 and V is TRBV4-1; TRBD2 might be the D (6 bases). The CDR3 loop spans 17 amino acids. V was cut by 0 bases and J by 2 bases, with 17 bases left in between. Germline V lookup: CDR1 MGHRA, CDR2 YSYEKL. Here the CDR3 DNA reads TGCGCCAGCAGCCAAGAATCTTTAGCGGAGTCAACCTACGAGCAGTACTTC. This sequence encodes CASSQESLAESTYEQYF.

The CDR3 loop reads CASSPRSTTRVLAKNIQYF. In DNA, the CDR3 is TGCGCCAGCAGCCCTAGATCTACCACGCGGGTCCTAGCCAAAAACATTCAGTACTTC. The chain couples TRBV4-3 to TRBJ2-4; D is possibly TRBD2 (5 bases). V lost 4 bases and J 0 bases, leaving 22 bases between the germline ends. The CDR3 has 19 residues. The V gene's germline CDR1 is LGHNA and CDR2 YSLEER.

The gene calls are TRBV7-8 and TRBJ2-7; D is possibly TRBD1 (5 bases). Germline V gene sequence: CDR1 SGHVS, CDR2 FQNEAQ. The CDR3 is made up of 12 amino acids. V lost 5 bases, J lost 2 bases, and 7 bases lay in between. The CDR3 loop is CASSQQAYEQYF. CDR3 DNA: TGTGCCAGCAGCCAACAGGCCTACGAGCAGTACTTC.

The chain employs TRBV18 and TRBJ2-7; 9 bases agree with TRBD2. J lost 5 bases, V lost 1 base, and 3 bases had no gene match. The germline gives CDR1 KGHSH, CDR2 LQKENI. This CDR3 region has 14 residues. Here the CDR3 reads CASSPHGTSNEQYF. Here the CDR3 DNA reads TGTGCCAGCTCACCACACGGGACTAGCAACGAGCAGTACTTC. The whole variable domain, remainder taken from reference TRBV18 and TRBJ2-7, is NAGVMQNPRHLVRRRGQEARLRCSPMKGHSHVYWYRQLPEEGLKFMVYLQKENIIDESGMPKERFSAEFPKEGPSILRIQQVVRGDSAAYFCASSPHGTSNEQYFGPGTRLTVT.

V gene TRBV10-3 combines with J gene TRBJ1-1; D remains ambiguous. The CDR3 sequence is 12 residues long. V gave up 4 bases and J gave up 4 bases, with 7 bases separating them. Germline CDR1 ENHRY, CDR2 SYGVKD. The CDR3 DNA sequence: TGTGCCATCAGTGTTGACGCCACTGAAGCTTTCTTT. Translation: CAISVDATEAFF.

This clone was detected a few times. CDR3 sequence (DNA): TGTGCCAGCAGTGAAGCAGGGGGTACCCCCTACGAGCAGTACTTC. This gives the protein CASSEAGGTPYEQYF. The rearrangement joins TRBV2 to TRBJ2-7; maybe TRBD1 (6 bases). CDR1 is SNHLY and CDR2 is FYNNEI in the germline V gene. The CDR3 sequence is 15 residues long. Trimming took 0 bases from V and 2 from J, leaving 11 bases between them.

This rearrangement joins TRBV15 to TRBJ1-2; D is uncertain. The length of the CDR3 is 12 residues. V lost 0 bases to trimming and J lost 4 bases, with 3 bases between them. Germline-derived CDR1 and CDR2 are LNHNV and YYDKDF (reference sequence). CDR3 bases: TGTGCCACCAGCAGAGAGGCCTATGGCTACACCTTC. Its protein is CATSREAYGYTF.

This clone has just one count. V gene TRBV27 combines with J gene TRBJ2-2; 8 nucleotides agree with TRBD2. J was trimmed by 4 bases and V by 0 bases; bases with no gene match: 4. The germline V gene has CDR1 MNHEY and CDR2 SMNVEV (reference sequence). The length of the CDR3 is 16 residues. The CDR3 is CASSLSPGGGTGELFF. CDR3 nucleotide sequence: TGTGCCAGCAGTTTATCCCCGGGAGGGGGCACCGGGGAGCTGTTTTTT.

The genes are TRBV7-9 and TRBJ2-5, with D perhaps matching TRBD1 (6 bases). The CDR3 covers 14 residues. Trimming removed 4 bases at V and 4 bases at J, with 13 bases between. Germline V gives CDR1 SEHNR, CDR2 FQNEAQ (reference sequence). CDR3 DNA sequence: TGTGCCAGCAGCTCACCTACAGGGAGAGAGACCCAGTACTTC. This sequence encodes CASSSPTGRETQYF. Variable domain in full (rest from reference TRBV7-9 and TRBJ2-5): DTGVSQNPRHKITKRGQNVTFRCDPISEHNRLYWYRQTLGQGPEFLTYFQNEAQLEKSRLLSDRFSAERPKGSFSTLEIQRTEQGDSAMYLCASSSPTGRETQYFGPGTRLLVL.

This sequence joins TRBV27 and TRBJ2-7, with D perhaps TRBD2 (5 bases). Trimming cost V 6 bases and J 5 bases, with 20 bases left between them. The CDR3 totals 15 residues. Germline assignment: CDR1 MNHEY and CDR2 SMNVEV (reference sequence). This CDR3 is CASSLDNGVIDEQYF. The DNA for the CDR3 is TGTGCCAGCAGCTTGGATAACGGGGTGATCGACGAGCAGTACTTC.

The CDR3 region has the DNA TGTGCCAGCAGTTACACCGGGACAGGGAAAGGCTACACCTTC. This encodes CASSYTGTGKGYTF. This chain uses TRBV6-5 with TRBJ1-2, with 9 bases identical to TRBD1. CDR1 and CDR2 from the germline V gene are MNHEY and SVGAGI. V gave up 2 bases and J gave up 8 bases; unmatched junction bases: 6. This CDR3 is built from 14 residues.